The 25 T cell receptor beta chains below were found in one sample sequenced in a study of T cell responses to AZD1222 COVID-19 vaccine. TCRdb keeps only in-frame clones here, not all; method: immunoSEQ multiplex PCR. The profile covers about 180,000 clones, with 88% appearing a single time and 0.49% taken by the ten largest. Sequencing was performed on peripheral blood, taken on day 0 of AZD1222 vaccination. The source is an adult in good health.

The genes are TRBV9 and TRBJ2-5; TRBD2 matches at 8 bases. This CDR3 spans 16 amino acids. Trimming at V came to 0 bases and at J to 5 bases, leaving 9 bases not matched to a gene. Per the germline V gene, CDR1 is SGDLS and CDR2 is YYNGEE. In nucleotides, the CDR3 is TGTGCCAGCAGCGTAGGCGGCGGGAGGCCAGAGGAGACCCAGTACTTC. Translating it yields CASSVGGGRPEETQYF.

The rearrangement links TRBV19 to TRBJ1-5; D is possibly TRBD1 (6 bases). Germline V gene lookup returns CDR1 LNHDA and CDR2 SQIVND (reference sequence). V lost 0 bases, J lost 1 base, and 10 bases lay in between. The CDR3 runs to 16 residues. CDR3 bases: TGTGCCAGTAGTATAGAAGGGGGGGGAAGCAATCAGCCCCAGCATTTT. Its translation is CASSIEGGGSNQPQHF. Looking up the rest from reference TRBV19 and TRBJ1-5 gives the full variable domain: DGGITQSPKYLFRKEGQNVTLSCEQNLNHDAMYWYRQDPGQGLRLIYYSQIVNDFQKGDIAEGYSVSREKKESFPLTVTSAQKNPTAFYLCASSIEGGGSNQPQHFGDGTRLSIL.

The chain joins TRBV10-2 to TRBJ2-2; D is perhaps TRBD1 (5 bases). V shed 5 bases and J shed 5 bases, with 21 bases lying between them. Germline V gene data show CDR1 as WSHSY and CDR2 as SAAADI. The CDR3 extends over 17 amino acids. DNA for the CDR3: TGCGCCAGCAGTACAAGTCAGGGAAACCCGAGGACCGGGGAGCTGTTTTTT. Translation: CASSTSQGNPRTGELFF.

V gene TRBV6-5 combines with J gene TRBJ2-5; 10 bases map to TRBD2. Germline CDR1 is MNHEY and CDR2 is SVGAGI. The V and J ends lost 10 bases and 4 bases, in that order; junction bases with no gene match: 6. The CDR3 covers 13 residues. The CDR3 sequence is CATERTSGETQYF. The DNA for the CDR3 is TGTGCCACCGAGAGGACTAGCGGAGAGACCCAGTACTTC.

This clone was observed a single time. This chain uses TRBV10-3 with TRBJ2-1; D is undetermined. The CDR3 contains 13 residues. The germline V gene has CDR1 ENHRY and CDR2 SYGVKD. Trimming removed 4 bases from V and 6 bases from J, with 10 bases in between. The CDR3 sequence is CAISGPEVNEQFF. In nucleotides, the CDR3 is TGTGCCATCAGTGGGCCTGAGGTCAATGAGCAGTTCTTC.

This clone is a singleton in its sample. The chain uses TRBV14 and TRBJ2-1; D call uncertain. Trimming took 0 bases from V and 4 from J, leaving 7 bases between them. This CDR3 spans 14 amino acids. Germline CDR1 reads SGHDN; CDR2 reads FVKESK. This CDR3 is CASSQDGSYNEQFF. The CDR3 coding sequence is TGTGCCAGCAGCCAAGACGGCTCTTACAATGAGCAGTTCTTC.

The V and J genes are TRBV30 and TRBJ2-5; TRBD1 matches at 9 bases. Germline V CDR1 and CDR2: GTSNPN, SVGIG (reference sequence). V lost 2 bases, J lost 1 base, and 2 bases stayed unmatched. The CDR3 totals 14 residues. CDR3 sequence: CAWSRTGVQETQYF. The CDR3 DNA sequence: TGTGCCTGGAGTCGGACAGGGGTCCAAGAGACCCAGTACTTC.

This clone was observed a single time. This chain joins TRBV4-1 and TRBJ2-1, with D tentatively TRBD1 (6 bases). Per germline, CDR1 MGHRA and CDR2 YSYEKL. V was pared by 2 bases and J by 9 bases, with 14 bases between. The CDR3 covers 14 residues. This CDR3 reads CASSQPRQAAEQFF. DNA for the CDR3: TGCGCCAGCAGCCAACCCCGACAGGCCGCTGAGCAGTTCTTC.

This chain joins TRBV5-6 and TRBJ1-4; D is ambiguous. Germline V lookup: CDR1 SGHDT, CDR2 YYEEEE. V dropped 1 base and J dropped 3 bases, with 7 bases sitting between them. The CDR3 is made up of 14 amino acids. The CDR3 bases are TGTGCCAGCAGCTTGTTTGGTGCTAATGAAAAACTGTTTTTT. Its protein is CASSLFGANEKLFF. Full variable domain (missing parts from reference TRBV5-6 and TRBJ1-4): DAGVTQSPTHLIKTRGQQVTLRCSPKSGHDTVSWYQQALGQGPQFIFQYYEEEERQRGNFPDRFSGHQFPNYSSELNVNALLLGDSALYLCASSLFGANEKLFFGSGTQLSVL.

The chain combines TRBV6-2 or TRBV6-3 with TRBJ1-5; D is unclear. Germline values: CDR1 MNHEY, CDR2 SVGEGT. The CDR3 consists of 15 residues. Trimming cost V 5 bases and J 7 bases, with 18 bases left between them. The chain's CDR3 is CASSPRTPRGQPQHF. Here the CDR3 DNA reads TGTGCCAGCAGTCCCAGGACGCCGAGAGGCCAGCCCCAGCATTTT.

This clone was picked up one time. The chain couples TRBV15 to TRBJ2-1; 11 bases match TRBD2. Per germline, CDR1 LNHNV and CDR2 YYDKDF (reference sequence). The length of the CDR3 is 14 residues. V was clipped by 5 bases and J by 8 bases; unmatched bases: 5. The CDR3 DNA reads TGTGCCACCAGCGAGGGACTAGCGGTATATGAGCAGTTCTTC. Its protein product is CATSEGLAVYEQFF.

CDR3 nucleotides: TGTGCCAGCAGCCCTCGACACGGAACGGGGCATGGTGAGCAGTTCTTC. Translation gives CASSPRHGTGHGEQFF. V gene TRBV11-3 combines with J gene TRBJ2-1; TRBD1 or TRBD2 may be the D gene (5 bases each). This CDR3 region has 16 residues. V lost 5 bases, J lost 9 bases, and 23 bases lay in between. Germline V CDR1 and CDR2: SGHNT, YENEEA.

This chain uses TRBV13 with TRBJ2-7; TRBD1 aligns across 9 bases. The CDR3 is 15 residues long. Trimming removed 0 bases from V and 7 bases from J; junction bases left unmatched: 7. CDR1 is PRHDT, CDR2 FYEKMQ, per germline (reference sequence). CDR3 nucleotide sequence: TGTGCCAGCAGCTTAGGACAGGGGGCGTTGGGGGAGCAGTACTTC. Amino acid sequence: CASSLGQGALGEQYF.

To note about this clone: Other DNA sequences in this specimen translate into the identical CDR3. This chain connects TRBV6-5 to TRBJ2-5; D is ambiguous. CDR1 is MNHEY and CDR2 is SVGAGI in the germline V gene. There are 11 residues in the CDR3. V was shortened by 6 bases and J by 2 bases, with 4 bases between the two germline ends. This chain's CDR3 is CASRHQETQYF. In DNA, the CDR3 is TGTGCCAGCAGACATCAAGAGACCCAGTACTTC.

The genes are TRBV5-1 and TRBJ2-3; 9 nucleotides align to TRBD1. Germline values: CDR1 SGHRS, CDR2 YFSETQ. Unmatched junction bases numbered 3, after V lost 3 bases and J lost 1 base. This CDR3 region has 15 residues. In DNA form, the CDR3 reads TGCGCCAGCAGCTACCGGGACAGGGGCACAGATACGCAGTATTTT. It encodes CASSYRDRGTDTQYF.

The rearrangement uses TRBV3-1 (or the pseudogene TRBV3-2) and TRBJ1-1, with D possibly being TRBD1 (5 bases). The ends were cut back, 4 bases at V and 0 bases at J, with 9 bases in the middle. Looked up from germline, CDR1 is LGHDT and CDR2 is YNNKEL (reference sequence). The CDR3 has 14 residues. CDR3 in DNA: TGTGCCAGCAGCCCCACAGGCCTGAACACTGAAGCTTTCTTT. Translated: CASSPTGLNTEAFF.

V and J are TRBV9 and TRBJ1-1, with 7 bases fitting TRBD1. V trimming: 1 base; J trimming: 4 bases; junction bases outside the gene matches: 7. The V gene's germline CDR1 is SGDLS and CDR2 YYNGEE. CDR3 size: 15 residues. In DNA, the CDR3 is TGTGCCAGCAGCGTACGGGGAGGGGGCCTCACTGAAGCTTTCTTT. Its protein is CASSVRGGGLTEAFF.

The chain uses TRBV9 and TRBJ1-3, with D tentatively TRBD1 (5 bases). Between the trimmed V and J ends, which lost 0 bases and 2 bases, there was a span of 12 bases. CDR1 and CDR2 from the germline V gene are SGDLS and YYNGEE. The CDR3 is 16 amino acids. CDR3 amino acids: CASSVELRAAGNTIYF. CDR3 sequence (DNA): TGTGCCAGCAGCGTAGAGCTCAGGGCCGCTGGAAACACCATATATTTT.

The rearrangement joins TRBV3-1 (or the pseudogene TRBV3-2) to TRBJ1-2; TRBD1 agrees at 9 bases. Germline V gene lookup returns CDR1 LGHDT and CDR2 YNNKEL (reference sequence). The CDR3 runs 16 residues. V dropped 5 bases and J dropped 4; count of bases not matched to a gene: 11. DNA for the CDR3: TGTGCCAGCAGCGAATATAACGACAGGGGGTTCTATGGCTACACCTTC. Protein sequence: CASSEYNDRGFYGYTF.

This clone occurred once. V usage is TRBV4-3 and J usage is TRBJ2-7, with D perhaps TRBD1 (5 bases). Germline assignment: CDR1 LGHNA and CDR2 YSLEER. There are 14 residues in the CDR3. The V end lost 1 base, the J end lost 3 bases, and 10 bases lay between the germline ends. The CDR3: CASSQGGGFYEQYF. For the CDR3, the DNA is TGCGCCAGCAGCCAAGGGGGCGGATTCTACGAGCAGTACTTC.

The V gene is TRBV5-4, the J gene TRBJ2-1, with 9 bases lining up with TRBD1. V shed 0 bases and J 6 bases; nucleotides not matched to a gene: 1. From germline, CDR1 is SGHNT and CDR2 YYREEE (reference sequence). The CDR3 totals 14 residues. DNA of the CDR3: TGTGCCAGCAGCTTGGGGACAGGGGCCAATGAGCAGTTCTTC. It is translated as CASSLGTGANEQFF.

The V and J genes are TRBV6-2 or TRBV6-3 and TRBJ1-1; a possible D gene is TRBD1 (5 bases). V lost 2 bases, J lost 5 bases, and 12 bases lay in between. Germline V gene data show CDR1 as MNHEY and CDR2 as SVGEGT. The CDR3 covers 14 residues. The CDR3 spells CASSYVGAGTEAFF. The CDR3 region has the DNA TGTGCCAGCAGTTACGTCGGGGCAGGGACTGAAGCTTTCTTT.

This rearrangement joins TRBV7-9 to TRBJ1-5; maybe TRBD1 (5 bases). Germline CDR1 reads SEHNR; CDR2 reads FQNEAQ (reference sequence). Trimming pared 6 bases from V and 4 bases from J, leaving 10 bases between. The CDR3 totals 13 residues. CDR3 DNA: TGTGCCAGCAGTTCACAGGAAAATCAGCCCCAGCATTTT. Protein product: CASSSQENQPQHF. Full variable domain (rest looked up from reference TRBV7-9 and TRBJ1-5): DTGVSQNPRHKITKRGQNVTFRCDPISEHNRLYWYRQTLGQGPEFLTYFQNEAQLEKSRLLSDRFSAERPKGSFSTLEIQRTEQGDSAMYLCASSSQENQPQHFGDGTRLSIL.

The chain uses TRBV27 and TRBJ2-1; D gene unclear. The germline gives CDR1 MNHEY, CDR2 SMNVEV (reference sequence). V shed 3 bases and J shed 0 bases, with 9 bases lying between them. CDR3 length: 15 residues. The CDR3 here is CASSFSESSYNEQFF. CDR3 DNA: TGTGCCAGCAGTTTTTCTGAGAGCTCCTACAATGAGCAGTTCTTC.

V and J are TRBV6-5 and TRBJ2-1; 7 bases align to TRBD1. Germline V gene sequence: CDR1 MNHEY, CDR2 SVGAGI. CDR3 length equals 14 residues. The J segment lost 0 bases and the V segment lost 6 bases, leaving 2 bases of the junction unmatched. The CDR3 loop reads CASRRDSSYNEQFF. Written as DNA, the CDR3 is TGTGCCAGCAGAAGGGACAGCTCCTACAATGAGCAGTTCTTC.